Listed below are T cell receptor beta chains from one sample, sequenced in a study of regulatory T cells in long-lasting Graves disease. TCRdb fed the multiplex PCR reads into MiXCR, producing one record per CDR3 protein. The repertoire consists of 360,000 or so distinct CDR3 sequences, with 23% occurring once and the leading ten covering approximately 27%. Sequences were derived from peripheral blood mononuclear cells (PBMCs), sampled when the disease was refractory, from a patient treated with antithyroid drugs. These TCRs come from a woman in her 40s with Graves disease. Both conserved end residues are part of each CDR3. Each record gives: J gene, clone size, CDR3 length, V gene, D gene, CDR3 DNA, CDR3 protein. D genes are given only for firm matches. Clone size, where shown, is once, few, many, or a class for clones that have expanded.

j_gene: TRBJ2-7; abundance: many; len: 20; v_gene: TRBV2; d_gene: TRBD2; CDR3nt: TGTGCCAGCAGTCCCGCTCCGGGACTAGCGGGAGGGCGGGGGAACTACGAGCAGTACTTC; CDR3aa: CASSPAPGLAGGRGNYEQYF
j_gene: TRBJ1-3; abundance: many; len: 14; v_gene: TRBV28; d_gene: NA; CDR3nt: TGTGCCAGCAGTTTGAGAAAGGCTGGAAACACCATATATTTT; CDR3aa: CASSLRKAGNTIYF
j_gene: TRBJ2-7; abundance: few; len: 16; v_gene: TRBV28; d_gene: TRBD2; CDR3nt: TGTGCCAGCAGTACAACTAGCGGGGGACTTTCCTACGAGCAGTACTTC; CDR3aa: CASSTTSGGLSYEQYF
j_gene: TRBJ2-7; abundance: NA; len: 15; v_gene: TRBV14; d_gene: TRBD1; CDR3nt: TGTGCCAGCAGCCCCCTAAGGACAGGGGTTTACGAGCAGTACTTC; CDR3aa: CASSPLRTGVYEQYF
j_gene: TRBJ2-7; abundance: few; len: 13; v_gene: TRBV5-6; d_gene: TRBD2; CDR3nt: TGTGCCAGCAGCTGGGCGGGAGGGTGGGAGCAGTACTTC; CDR3aa: CASSWAGGWEQYF
j_gene: TRBJ1-3; abundance: NA; len: 14; v_gene: TRBV6-1; d_gene: NA; CDR3nt: TGTGCCAGCAGAACCGGGACCGCTGGAAACACCATATATTTT; CDR3aa: CASRTGTAGNTIYF
j_gene: TRBJ2-7; abundance: few; len: 15; v_gene: TRBV9; d_gene: TRBD2; CDR3nt: TGTGCCAGCAGCGTAGCGGGCGGGAGCTCCTACGAGCAGTACTTC; CDR3aa: CASSVAGGSSYEQYF
j_gene: TRBJ2-7; abundance: NA; len: 14; v_gene: TRBV5-4; d_gene: NA; CDR3nt: TGTGCCAGCAGCCGTGGGGGTTTACCTTACGAGCAGTACTTC; CDR3aa: CASSRGGLPYEQYF
j_gene: TRBJ2-5; abundance: NA; len: 14; v_gene: TRBV7-8; d_gene: NA; CDR3nt: TGTGCCAGCAGCTTAATGAGGTCGGTGGAGACCCAGTACTTC; CDR3aa: CASSLMRSVETQYF
j_gene: TRBJ2-2; abundance: many; len: 15; v_gene: TRBV28; d_gene: TRBD1; CDR3nt: TGTGCCAGCAGTTACAGGGGAAGTCGGTCCGGGGAGCTGTTTTTT; CDR3aa: CASSYRGSRSGELFF
j_gene: TRBJ2-7; abundance: many; len: 14; v_gene: TRBV28; d_gene: TRBD2; CDR3nt: TGTGCCAGCAGTCCCAGCGGGGCCTCCTACGAGCAGTACTTC; CDR3aa: CASSPSGASYEQYF
j_gene: TRBJ2-7; abundance: NA; len: 14; v_gene: TRBV19; d_gene: NA; CDR3nt: TGTGCCAGTAGTGTGACTATCATTCCGGGCGAGCAGTACTTC; CDR3aa: CASSVTIIPGEQYF
j_gene: TRBJ1-4; abundance: many; len: 14; v_gene: TRBV15; d_gene: NA; CDR3nt: TGTGCCACCAGCAGGGGAGACGGTGATGAAAAACTGTTTTTT; CDR3aa: CATSRGDGDEKLFF
j_gene: TRBJ2-7; abundance: few; len: 14; v_gene: TRBV29-1; d_gene: NA; CDR3nt: TGCAGCGTTGTTCGACAGGAGAGCTCCTACGAGCAGTACTTC; CDR3aa: CSVVRQESSYEQYF
j_gene: TRBJ1-5; abundance: few; len: 14; v_gene: TRBV10-3; d_gene: TRBD1; CDR3nt: TGTGCCATCAAAGGACAGGGGTCGGATCAGCCCCAGCATTTT; CDR3aa: CAIKGQGSDQPQHF